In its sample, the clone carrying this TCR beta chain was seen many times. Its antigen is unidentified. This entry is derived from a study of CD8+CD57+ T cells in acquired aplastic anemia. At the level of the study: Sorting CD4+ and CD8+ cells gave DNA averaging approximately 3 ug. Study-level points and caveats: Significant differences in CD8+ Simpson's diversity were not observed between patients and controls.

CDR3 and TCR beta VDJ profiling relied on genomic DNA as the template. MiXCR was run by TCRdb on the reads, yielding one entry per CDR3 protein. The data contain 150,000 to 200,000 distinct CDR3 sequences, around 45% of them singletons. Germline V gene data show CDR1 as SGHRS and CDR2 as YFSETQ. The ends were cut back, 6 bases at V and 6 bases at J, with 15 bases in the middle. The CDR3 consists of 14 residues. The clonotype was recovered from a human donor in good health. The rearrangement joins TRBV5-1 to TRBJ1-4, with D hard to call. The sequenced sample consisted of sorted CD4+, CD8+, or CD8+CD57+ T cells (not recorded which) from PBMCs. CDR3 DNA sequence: TGCGCCAGCATGGAAGGCGGGAGCTATGAAAAACTGTTTTTT. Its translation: CASMEGGSYEKLFF.